Listed here is a single T cell receptor (beta chain). The data belong to a study of control samples from healthy donors and cancer patients. Only in-frame clones appear in the TCRdb table, and some are missing; sequencing was by immunoSEQ multiplex PCR. The sample lists around 120,000 clones, just over 90% seen once, with less than 9.5% in the top ten. Trimming cost V 2 bases and J 2 bases, with 7 bases left between them. This CDR3 comprises 13 residues. Germline CDR1 reads MNHEY; CDR2 reads SMNVEV (reference sequence). The sequenced sample consisted of blood. This chain uses TRBV27 with TRBJ2-7; D possibly corresponds to TRBD1 (6 bases). This clonotype was obtained from a woman aged 18-29 years in good health. CDR3 residues: CASSLQGPYEQYF. The CDR3 DNA is TGTGCCAGCAGTTTACAGGGGCCCTACGAGCAGTACTTC.